This entry concerns a single T cell receptor beta chain. What it binds is not known. Next came a second PCR, run for about 7 to 12 cycles, which used a sample-barcoded 5' primer along with a J-beta primer mix. One entry per CDR3 protein results from TCRdb running MiXCR on the 5' RACE reads. The top ten hold roughly 25% of the sample, which has about 900,000 distinct CDR3 sequences, about 59% seen once. These data belong to a study of blood T cells in healthy people across ages. About the study: Capture via template switching afforded approximately one barcoded beta molecule per two T cells.

Peripheral blood was drawn, around 9.3 milliliters per donor. Study results and caveats: Calculation of diversity from one million T cells yielded estimates considered to be underestimates. The study lacked donor CMV status, which possibly confounded expanded clonotype changes.

This CDR3 spans 14 amino acids. V lost 4 bases, J lost 3 bases, and 16 bases lay in between. Looked up from germline, CDR1 is SQVTM and CDR2 is ANQGSEA. V is TRBV29-1 and J is TRBJ2-7; D call uncertain. The specimen sequenced was blood. This receptor was identified in a man aged 30-40 years in good health. CDR3 coding DNA: TGCAGCGTTGCGGGTGGGTTCTCTAGCTACGAGCAGTACTTC. Encoded protein: CSVAGGFSSYEQYF.